Sequencing of this T cell receptor beta chain was carried out in a study of cytomegalovirus exposure and HLA in healthy donors. Concerning this clone itself: Antigen unknown.

Germline loops: CDR1 SGHTA, CDR2 FQGNSA. V gave up 1 base and J gave up 0 bases, with 9 bases separating them. The CDR3 length is 15 residues. Using immunoSEQ multiplex PCR, the repertoire was profiled, and TCRdb retains in-frame clones only, with some absent. The repertoire consists of hundreds of thousands of clones, with 90% occurring once and the leading ten covering 3.1%. General study results and limits: Usually a TCR sequence was rare, but some public TCRs were found in many donors. Later, an analysis found that TCR clusters from the first cohort tended to co-occur in the roughly 110 validation repertoires.

The V call is TRBV7-2, the J call TRBJ1-2, with D uncertain. Sequences were obtained from PBMCs. The source of this sequence is a woman aged 25 to 39 in good health and CMV-seronegative. CDR3 nucleotide sequence: TGTGCCAGCAGCTTAGGGGCCAGTACTAACTATGGCTACACCTTC. The encoded protein is CASSLGASTNYGYTF.